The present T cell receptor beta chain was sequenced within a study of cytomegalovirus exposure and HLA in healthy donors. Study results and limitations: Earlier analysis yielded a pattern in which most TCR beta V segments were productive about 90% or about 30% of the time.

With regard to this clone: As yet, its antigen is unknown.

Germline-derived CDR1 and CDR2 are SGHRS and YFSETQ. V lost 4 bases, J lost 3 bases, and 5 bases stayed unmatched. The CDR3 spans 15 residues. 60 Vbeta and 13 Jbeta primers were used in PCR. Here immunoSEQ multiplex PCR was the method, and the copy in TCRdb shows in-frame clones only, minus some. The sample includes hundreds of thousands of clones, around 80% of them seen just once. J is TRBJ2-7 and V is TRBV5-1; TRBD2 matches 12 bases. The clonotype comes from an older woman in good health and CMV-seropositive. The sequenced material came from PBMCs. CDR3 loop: CASSEGLAGFYEQYF. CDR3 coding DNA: TGCGCCAGCAGCGAGGGACTAGCGGGTTTCTACGAGCAGTACTTC.